Listed below are T cell receptor beta chains from one sample, sequenced in a study of CD8 T cells in Susac syndrome. Via MiXCR, TCRdb re-called the immunoSEQ multiplex PCR reads, giving one row per CDR3 protein. The table includes 77,000 or so distinct CDR3 sequences, approximately 94% detected once. Sequencing input: CD4+ T cells from PBMCs. The receptors stem from a human donor with Susac syndrome. CDR3s include the opening cysteine and the closing phenylalanine or tryptophan. D genes are given only for firm matches. The size of a clone is reported for some rows only, either as once, few or many, or as a class for expanded clones.

d_gene,j_gene,abundance,v_gene,CDR3nt,CDR3aa
-,TRBJ1-1,-,TRBV11-1,TGTGCCAGCAGCTTAGAAGTGGGGAACACTGAAGCTTTCTTT,CASSLEVGNTEAFF
TRBD1,TRBJ1-2,-,TRBV20-1,TGCAGTGCTAGAGAGCCAGGGGGCTATGGCTACACCTTC,CSAREPGGYGYTF
-,TRBJ2-5,-,TRBV20-1,TGCAGTGCTGGGCATCGGGTTCAAGAGACCCAGTACTTC,CSAGHRVQETQYF
-,TRBJ2-7,-,TRBV6-5,TGTGCCAGCCGGGGGGCCGGGACTGGCTCCTACGAGCAGTACTTC,CASRGAGTGSYEQYF
-,TRBJ2-7,-,TRBV29-1,TGCAGCGTGCGCTTGACATCCTACGAGCAGTACTTC,CSVRLTSYEQYF
TRBD1,TRBJ2-5,-,TRBV6-2/TRBV6-3,TGTGCCAGCAGCCCACAGGGGGCGCATCAAGAGACCCAGTACTTC,CASSPQGAHQETQYF
TRBD1,TRBJ1-5,-,TRBV19,TGTGCCAGTAGTTTAGACAGGGGGCAAGGGCAGCCCCAGCATTTT,CASSLDRGQGQPQHF
TRBD1,TRBJ2-1,-,TRBV7-9,TGTGCCAGCAGCCAGACAGGGTCCAAGCAGTTCTTC,CASSQTGSKQFF
-,TRBJ2-2,-,TRBV5-6,TGTGCCAGCAGTCCCGGGACAACCGGGGAGCTGTTTTTT,CASSPGTTGELFF
TRBD1,TRBJ2-7,-,TRBV2,TGTGCCAGCAGTGAAAGGGGGCCCTACGAGCAGTACTTC,CASSERGPYEQYF
TRBD1,TRBJ2-7,-,TRBV14,TGTGCCAGCAGCCGCCCAGGGACAGGTTCCTACGAGCAGTACTTC,CASSRPGTGSYEQYF
-,TRBJ2-7,once,TRBV7-2,TGTGCCAGCAGCATATCCCCCTACGAGCAGTACTTC,CASSISPYEQYF
-,TRBJ1-5,-,TRBV12-3/TRBV12-4,TGTGCCAGCAGCCCTGAACCCCTGGTCAGGCCGCAGCCCCAGCATTTT,CASSPEPLVRPQPQHF
-,TRBJ2-7,-,TRBV7-2,TGTGCCAGCAGCTTAGGTGTCAGGGGCGTCTACGAGCAGTACTTC,CASSLGVRGVYEQYF
TRBD2,TRBJ2-3,-,TRBV20-1,TGCAGTGCGGCCGGGCTAGCGGGAGTGTCAGATACGCAGTATTTT,CSAAGLAGVSDTQYF
TRBD1,TRBJ1-5,-,TRBV15,TGTGCCACCAGCAGATCAATCGGGACAGTTAGCAATCAGCCCCAGCATTTT,CATSRSIGTVSNQPQHF
TRBD2,TRBJ2-5,-,TRBV7-3,TGTGCCAGCAGCCGGAGCACTAGCGGGCTAGAGACCCAGTACTTC,CASSRSTSGLETQYF
TRBD2,TRBJ2-5,-,TRBV7-3,TGTGCCAGCAGCTTAGATGGTCTAGCGGGAGCAGAGACCCAGTACTTC,CASSLDGLAGAETQYF
-,TRBJ2-4,-,TRBV3-1,TGTGCCAGCAGCCAAGATAACAAAAACATTCAGTACTTC,CASSQDNKNIQYF
TRBD2,TRBJ2-1,-,TRBV6-2/TRBV6-3,TGTGCCAGCAGTTATTCAGCGGGGGGGCATGAGCAGTTCTTC,CASSYSAGGHEQFF
-,TRBJ1-5,once,TRBV10-3,TGTGCCATCAGTGACGGCAATCAGCCCCAGCATTTT,CAISDGNQPQHF
-,TRBJ1-6,once,TRBV12-3/TRBV12-4,TGTGCCAGCAGCCGGAGCAGGGAGCATAATTCACCCCTCCACTTT,CASSRSREHNSPLHF
TRBD2,TRBJ2-3,-,TRBV20-1,TGCAGTGCTGCGCCGACAAGACTAGCGGGGGAATATACGCAGTATTTT,CSAAPTRLAGEYTQYF
-,TRBJ1-2,-,TRBV28,TGTGCCAGCACTAGAGGGGTGAGGGATGGCTACACCTTC,CASTRGVRDGYTF
TRBD2,TRBJ2-7,-,TRBV7-2,TGTGCCAGCAGCTTAGACCCACTAGCGGGCGCTACAGAGCAGTACTTC,CASSLDPLAGATEQYF
-,TRBJ1-5,-,TRBV30,TGTGCCTGGAGTGTTGGGGGGGGGCGTAAGCCCCAGCATTTT,CAWSVGGGRKPQHF
TRBD2,TRBJ2-1,-,TRBV29-1,TGCAGCGTTGGATTAGCGGGAGGATCGAAGTTCTTC,CSVGLAGGSKFF
-,TRBJ2-1,-,TRBV20-1,TGCAGTACCAGAGACAGCCCTGGAGGGGGTCGGAATGAGCAGTTCTTC,CSTRDSPGGGRNEQFF
-,TRBJ1-5,-,TRBV19,TGTGCCAGTAAATTGACGGGCAATCAGCCCCAGCATTTT,CASKLTGNQPQHF
-,TRBJ1-5,-,TRBV27,TGTGCCAGCAGTTCCGCGGGGGCTGGCAATCAGCCCCAGCATTTT,CASSSAGAGNQPQHF
-,TRBJ2-3,-,TRBV7-8,TGTGCCAGCAGTCCTCAGGGGTGGGCAGATACGCAGTATTTT,CASSPQGWADTQYF
-,TRBJ2-5,-,TRBV28,TGTGCCAGCACCTCGGCAGGGATTGGGGTACGGGAGACCCAGTACTTC,CASTSAGIGVRETQYF
-,TRBJ2-3,-,TRBV7-3,TGTGCCAGCAGCTTAAACACAGTTGGCACAGATACGCAGTATTTT,CASSLNTVGTDTQYF
-,TRBJ1-6,-,TRBV27,TGTGCCAGCAGTTTATGGCAGGAAAATTCACCCCTCCACTTT,CASSLWQENSPLHF
-,TRBJ1-1,-,TRBV29-1,TGCAGCGTTGCAGAGAGGGGGAACACTGAAGCTTTCTTT,CSVAERGNTEAFF
-,TRBJ1-1,-,TRBV3-1,TGTGCCAGCAGCCAAGTGGGGATGAACACTGAAGCTTTCTTT,CASSQVGMNTEAFF
TRBD2,TRBJ2-7,-,TRBV9,TGTGCCAGCAGCGTAGTTGAAGGGACTAGGGACGAGCAGTACTTC,CASSVVEGTRDEQYF
-,TRBJ1-1,few,TRBV25-1,TGTGCCAGCAGTGAATACAAGGGGGGCGGGGAAGCTTTCTTT,CASSEYKGGGEAFF
-,TRBJ1-5,-,TRBV5-1,TGCGCCAGCAGCCCCGGTCTTGAAAAGGGCAATCAGCCCCAGCATTTT,CASSPGLEKGNQPQHF
-,TRBJ2-3,-,TRBV7-9,TGTGCCAGCAGCTCTGGCCTAAGCGGAGATACGCAGTATTTT,CASSSGLSGDTQYF
-,TRBJ2-4,-,TRBV3-1,TGTGCCAGCAGCCAAGAAGGGGTTCGTCGGGTAGGAAACATTCAGTACTTC,CASSQEGVRRVGNIQYF
-,TRBJ1-5,once,TRBV2,TGTGCCAGCAGTGTACTGGGGGGCGCATCTCAGCCCCAGCATTTT,CASSVLGGASQPQHF
-,TRBJ1-1,-,TRBV4-1,TGCGCCAGCAGCCAAGATCCCAGGGGCGGGACTGAAGCTTTCTTT,CASSQDPRGGTEAFF
TRBD1,TRBJ1-6,-,TRBV20-1,TGCACCGCCGGGGACAGGGGGCCCAATTCACCCCTCCACTTT,CTAGDRGPNSPLHF
-,TRBJ1-2,-,TRBV12-3/TRBV12-4,TGTGCCAGCAGTCCAGGAGAACACTATGGCTACACCTTC,CASSPGEHYGYTF
-,TRBJ2-5,-,TRBV7-2,TGTGCCAGCAGCCGGCTATCACAAGAGACCCAGTACTTC,CASSRLSQETQYF
-,TRBJ2-7,few,TRBV6-2/TRBV6-3,TGTGCCAGCAGTTATTCGGGCTCCTACGAGCAGTACTTC,CASSYSGSYEQYF